This paragraph covers one T cell receptor beta chain sequence. Its antigen remains unidentified. This sample is drawn from a study of graft-versus-host responses after intestinal transplantation. About the study: Anti-thymocyte globulin induction was given to all recipients, followed by tacrolimus and steroids for around three years.

Study-wide points: Recipient marrow contained GvH clones, some of which appeared first in ileum or blood. Early declines in HvG clones that occurred post-transplant were associated with peak circulating GvH clone levels.

The method was immunoSEQ multiplex PCR; TCRdb's version includes in-frame clones alone and lacks a portion of them. Of about 41,000 clones in the sample, 95% were seen once. The germline V gene encodes CDR1 MGHRA and CDR2 YSYEKL. The V and J ends lost 1 base and 8 bases respectively, with 17 bases between them. This CDR3 comprises 15 residues. This TCR derives from a human donor who was the organ donor for an intestinal transplant. The sample here was unstimulated CD8+ T cells sorted from spleen or lymph node cells, taken before transplant. The chain employs TRBV4-1 and TRBJ1-1; no clear D gene. Here the CDR3 DNA reads TGCGCCAGCAGCCAAGTCCGGGCCCGGGGAGGGGAAGCTTTCTTT. It is translated as CASSQVRARGGEAFF.